One and the same sample provided the 10 T cell receptor beta chains below, sequenced in a study of T-cell reconstitution after alpha-beta-depleted transplantation in children. Unique molecular identifiers were incorporated when the TCRbeta library was constructed. TCRdb re-called the PCR reads through MiXCR, storing one row per CDR3 protein. Counted here are hundreds of thousands of distinct CDR3 sequences, more than 20% occurring once; the ten biggest clones make up about 4.8%. This specimen was PBMCs, mostly from graft donor cells, taken 360 days after TCRalphabeta/CD19-depleted stem cell transplant. The receptors were sampled from a female patient younger than 10 who had a stem cell transplant for congenital amegakaryocytic thrombocytopenia, so the T cells may come from the graft donor.

The genes are TRBV4-3 and TRBJ2-2, with D unclear. V was clipped by 4 bases and J by 7 bases, with 4 bases between them. The CDR3 sequence is 11 residues long. Looked up from germline, CDR1 is LGHNA and CDR2 is YSLEER. In nucleotides, the CDR3 is TGCGCCAGCAGCCTCTACGGGGAGCTGTTTTTT. It codes for CASSLYGELFF.

This clonotype occurred a few times. This sequence joins TRBV5-1 and TRBJ2-7; perhaps D is TRBD1 or TRBD2 (5 bases each). The CDR3 is 14 amino acids. V lost 2 bases to trimming and J lost 2 bases, with 11 bases between them. Germline V CDR1 and CDR2: SGHRS, YFSETQ. The CDR3 DNA reads TGCGCCAGCAGCTTTGAGGGGTTGGCCTACGAGCAGTACTTC. It yields the protein CASSFEGLAYEQYF.

This clonotype was picked up many times. The chain couples TRBV12-3 or TRBV12-4 to TRBJ1-5; D is ambiguous. The CDR3 totals 13 residues. The V end was cut by 8 bases, the J end by 6 bases, with 14 bases between. The CDR3 nucleotides read TGTGCCAGCGGGTTATCGGATGGTCAGCCCCAGCATTTT. Translating it yields CASGLSDGQPQHF.

In this sample, this clonotype turned up many times. This sequence joins TRBV29-1 and TRBJ2-2; D unclear. The V end lost 2 bases, the J end lost 1 base, and 8 bases lay between the germline ends. This CDR3 has 14 amino acids. The germline V gene has CDR1 SQVTM and CDR2 ANQGSEA. The DNA for the CDR3 is TGCAGCGTTGAACGGTATAAGAACACCGGGGAGCTGTTTTTT. This gives the protein CSVERYKNTGELFF.

The chain links TRBV7-9 to TRBJ2-3; a possible D gene is TRBD1 (5 bases). This CDR3 contains 12 residues. The germline gives CDR1 SEHNR, CDR2 FQNEAQ (reference sequence). V was shortened by 7 bases and J by 9 bases, with 14 bases between the two germline ends. The CDR3, as DNA: TGTGCCAGCACCTATGGGGCTCAAACGCAGTATTTT. As protein: CASTYGAQTQYF.

This clonotype was seen a few times. This chain connects TRBV5-1 to TRBJ2-2, with TRBD2 matching over 8 bases. From germline, CDR1 is SGHRS and CDR2 YFSETQ. CDR3 length: 16 residues. The J segment lost 0 bases and the V segment lost 5 bases, leaving 6 bases of the junction unmatched. The CDR3 here is CASRWLAGANTGELFF. Written as DNA, the CDR3 is TGCGCCAGCAGATGGCTAGCGGGCGCGAACACCGGGGAGCTGTTTTTT.

This chain connects TRBV30 to TRBJ2-1; TRBD2 agrees at 11 bases. From germline, CDR1 is GTSNPN and CDR2 SVGIG (reference sequence). CDR3 length: 15 amino acids. Unmatched junction bases numbered 5, after V lost 1 base and J lost 6 bases. This CDR3 is CAWSEGLAVRNEQFF. CDR3 nucleotide sequence: TGTGCCTGGAGTGAGGGACTAGCGGTTCGCAATGAGCAGTTCTTC.

The chain couples TRBV3-1 to TRBJ2-3, with 7 bases aligning to TRBD2. V shed 4 bases, J shed 4 bases, and the junction held 8 bases outside the gene matches. Germline CDR1 and CDR2: LGHDT and YNNKEL (reference sequence). This CDR3 contains 15 residues. The CDR3 region is CASSLAGDYADTQYF. The CDR3, as DNA: TGTGCCAGCAGCCTGGCTGGGGACTACGCAGATACGCAGTATTTT.

This clonotype has just a few counts. The chain joins TRBV4-1 to TRBJ2-1, with 15 bases identical to TRBD2. The V segment lost 5 bases and the J segment 7 bases; nucleotides outside the gene matches: 9. Per the germline V gene, CDR1 is MGHRA and CDR2 is YSYEKL. This CDR3 spans 17 amino acids. CDR3 loop: CASSYGLAGGPSNEQFF. In nucleotides, the CDR3 is TGCGCCAGCAGCTACGGACTAGCGGGAGGGCCTAGTAATGAGCAGTTCTTC.

The chain uses TRBV28 and TRBJ2-7, with TRBD1 identical over 9 bases. The CDR3 covers 14 residues. V shed 6 bases and J 6 bases; nucleotides not matched to a gene: 9. CDR1 MDHEN and CDR2 SYDVKM come from the germline V gene. The CDR3 DNA sequence: TGTGCCAGCAGAGAAACAGGGGGCGCGGGCGAGCAGTACTTC. This codes for CASRETGGAGEQYF.